One and the same sample provided the 9 T cell receptor beta chains below, sequenced in a study of T cells in Graves' hyperthyroidism and ophthalmopathy. Amplification of TCR beta CDR3 regions used RNA as the template. When the TCR CDR3 underwent first-round RT-PCR, the HTBI primer set was used. TCRdb re-called the multiplex PCR reads through MiXCR, storing one row per CDR3 protein. Of some 500,000 distinct CDR3 sequences in the sample, approximately 25% are singletons; the top ten hold approximately 11%. Sequencing input: blood. The receptors were gathered from a woman in her 30s with Graves' ophthalmopathy.

The V gene is TRBV4-1, the J gene TRBJ2-5; D might be TRBD1 (6 bases). The CDR3 contains 15 residues. Germline V CDR1 and CDR2: MGHRA, YSYEKL. The germline V and J ends were trimmed by 8 bases and 2 bases, with 18 bases remaining between them. CDR3 nucleotides: TGCGCCAGCTCTAGGAGCAGGGGAGTTCAAGAGACCCAGTACTTC. Translated: CASSRSRGVQETQYF.

In DNA, the CDR3 is TGTGCCAGCAGTTTAAACCCCAGGGTAGGGACTGAAGCTTTCTTT. Translating it yields CASSLNPRVGTEAFF. The V gene is TRBV12-3 or TRBV12-4, the J gene TRBJ1-1; D is possibly TRBD1 (5 bases). The CDR3 has 15 amino acids. V was cut by 2 bases and J by 5 bases, with 15 bases left in between.

The genes are TRBV15 and TRBJ1-5; D not certain. Germline V gene data show CDR1 as LNHNV and CDR2 as YYDKDF (reference sequence). Between the trimmed V and J ends, which lost 2 bases and 3 bases, there was a span of 14 bases. There are 16 residues in the CDR3. Here the CDR3 reads CATSRPRSTVNQPQHF. The CDR3 coding sequence is TGTGCCACCAGCAGACCTCGTAGTACCGTCAATCAGCCCCAGCATTTT.

This clonotype was seen at least ten times. The chain links TRBV30 to TRBJ1-2; no firm D call. The V and J ends lost 7 bases and 8 bases respectively, with 17 bases between them. The germline V gene encodes CDR1 GTSNPN and CDR2 SVGIG (reference sequence). This CDR3 has 12 amino acids. The CDR3 sequence is CAFTRRMIGYTF. For the CDR3, the DNA is TGTGCCTTTACGCGACGGATGATCGGCTACACCTTC.

This clonotype was observed at least ten times. CDR3 amino acids: CSVNINYGYTF. The CDR3 region has the DNA TGCAGCGTTAACATCAACTATGGCTACACCTTC. The chain carries TRBV29-1 and TRBJ1-2; D gene ambiguous. Germline V gene lookup returns CDR1 SQVTM and CDR2 ANQGSEA. Deletions cut 5 bases from V and 2 bases from J, with 6 bases between. There are 11 residues in the CDR3.

The V and J genes are TRBV3-1 and TRBJ1-2; tentative D call: TRBD1 (6 bases). With 4 bases removed from V and 4 bases from J, the gap between germline ends came to 10 bases. Germline V CDR1 and CDR2: LGHDT, YNNKEL (reference sequence). This CDR3 has 13 residues. CDR3 DNA sequence: TGTGCCAGCAGCCCTCGGACAGCCTATGGCTACACCTTC. It codes for CASSPRTAYGYTF.

The chain is built from TRBV30 and TRBJ2-7; tentatively, D is TRBD2 (5 bases). V dropped 8 bases and J dropped 0 bases, with 14 bases sitting between them. The CDR3 length is 13 residues. From germline, CDR1 is GTSNPN and CDR2 SVGIG (reference sequence). The chain's CDR3 is CATDSETSYEQYF. DNA of the CDR3: TGTGCCACTGATAGCGAGACCTCCTACGAGCAGTACTTC. Combining the CDR3 with reference TRBV30 and TRBJ2-7 gives the whole variable domain SQTIHQWPATLVQPVGSPLSLECTVEGTSNPNLYWYRQAAGRGLQLLFYSVGIGQISSEVPQNLSASRPQDRQFILSSKKLLLSDSGFYLCATDSETSYEQYFGPGTRLTVT.

This sequence joins TRBV20-1 and TRBJ2-7; 10 nucleotides match TRBD1. The CDR3 extends over 13 amino acids. The germline gives CDR1 DFQATT, CDR2 SNEGSKA (reference sequence). V was clipped by 6 bases and J by 7 bases; unmatched bases: 9. Here the CDR3 DNA reads TGCAGTGCCGCAGACAGGGGGCTACGAGAGCAGTACTTC. This encodes CSAADRGLREQYF.

The V call is TRBV9, the J call TRBJ1-2; tentatively, D is TRBD1 (6 bases). CDR3 length equals 18 residues. CDR1 SGDLS and CDR2 YYNGEE come from the germline V gene. Trimming stripped 3 bases from V and 0 bases from J, with 21 bases between. In nucleotides, the CDR3 is TGTGCCAGCAGCGCAGGGGTGGAGGGTTGGGAAGCTAACTATGGCTACACCTTC. This encodes CASSAGVEGWEANYGYTF.